Listed here are 21 T cell receptor beta chains from one sample, sequenced in a study of blood T cell repertoires in COVID-19. The protocol was immunoSEQ multiplex PCR, while the TCRdb copy is restricted to in-frame clones and leaves out a portion. The table has around 72,000 clones, about nine tenths seen once. Input material: peripheral blood. These receptors were obtained from a man in his sixties or seventies with active or convalescent COVID-19.

This chain uses TRBV5-1 with TRBJ2-3; 7 nucleotides agree with TRBD2. The CDR3 totals 17 residues. Looked up from germline, CDR1 is SGHRS and CDR2 is YFSETQ. V gave up 4 bases and J gave up 5 bases; unmatched junction bases: 16. This chain's CDR3 is CASSTSFTSASGDTQYF. CDR3 sequence (DNA): TGCGCCAGCAGCACCTCTTTCACTAGCGCCTCTGGAGATACGCAGTATTTT.

This chain uses TRBV14 with TRBJ2-1; a possible D gene is TRBD2 (6 bases). The CDR3 has 16 residues. The germline gives CDR1 SGHDN, CDR2 FVKESK. Trimming cost V 4 bases and J 6 bases, with 19 bases left between them. CDR3: CASSLRGTRTVNEQFF. CDR3 nucleotides: TGTGCCAGCAGCCTCCGCGGGACCAGAACCGTCAATGAGCAGTTCTTC. The variable domain in full, completed from reference TRBV14 and TRBJ2-1, reads EAGVTQFPSHSVIEKGQTVTLRCDPISGHDNLYWYRRVMGKEIKFLLHFVKESKQDESGMPNNRFLAERTGGTYSTLKVQPAELEDSGVYFCASSLRGTRTVNEQFFGPGTRLTVL.

V is TRBV3-1 (or the pseudogene TRBV3-2) and J is TRBJ1-3; D gene uncertain. Germline loops: CDR1 LGHDT, CDR2 YNNKEL (reference sequence). The CDR3 is made up of 15 amino acids. With 0 bases removed from V and 1 base from J, the gap between germline ends came to 7 bases. The CDR3 DNA reads TGTGCCAGCAGCCAAGATCCTAGGTCTGGAAACACCATATATTTT. Amino acid sequence: CASSQDPRSGNTIYF.

This clone was recorded only once. This chain uses TRBV27 with TRBJ1-2, with D tentatively TRBD1 (5 bases). Germline V gene sequence: CDR1 MNHEY, CDR2 SMNVEV (reference sequence). The CDR3 has 13 amino acids. Trimming stripped 5 bases from V and 6 bases from J, with 13 bases between. In DNA form, the CDR3 reads TGTGCCAGCAGTCCGCAGGGTCGGGATGGCTACACCTTC. It yields the protein CASSPQGRDGYTF.

Concerning this clone: In the same sample, other DNA sequences code for this CDR3. V usage is TRBV7-2 and J usage is TRBJ1-5; D may be TRBD1 (5 bases). The V end lost 5 bases, the J end lost 4 bases, and 9 bases lay between the germline ends. This CDR3 contains 13 residues. Germline V gene data show CDR1 as SGHTA and CDR2 as FQGNSA. CDR3 bases: TGTGCCAGCAGCGTACAGGCGAATCAGCCCCAGCATTTT. This gives the protein CASSVQANQPQHF.

The chain links TRBV18 to TRBJ2-1, with 7 bases that match TRBD2. This CDR3 region has 17 residues. The V gene's germline CDR1 is KGHSH and CDR2 LQKENI. The V and J ends lost 3 bases and 3 bases, in that order; junction bases with no gene match: 11. The CDR3 bases are TGTGCCAGCTCACCCCCATCTTTTACGGGGGGCTACAATGAGCAGTTCTTC. Translated: CASSPPSFTGGYNEQFF.

This chain joins TRBV28 and TRBJ2-1; 10 nucleotides line up with TRBD2. Germline V gene lookup returns CDR1 MDHEN and CDR2 SYDVKM. The CDR3 contains 15 residues. Trimming cost V 2 bases and J 3 bases; bases outside gene matches: 1. The chain's CDR3 is CASSLLAGDYNEQFF. CDR3 bases: TGTGCCAGCAGTTTACTAGCGGGAGACTACAATGAGCAGTTCTTC.

V usage is TRBV11-2 and J usage is TRBJ2-2, with D possibly being TRBD2 (5 bases). Germline CDR1 reads SGHAT; CDR2 reads FQNNGV. V dropped 4 bases and J dropped 4 bases, with 16 bases sitting between them. The CDR3 loop spans 16 amino acids. CDR3 region: CASSSVFSSGTGELFF. The DNA for the CDR3 is TGTGCCAGCAGCTCCGTCTTTTCCAGCGGCACCGGGGAGCTGTTTTTT.

The chain recombines TRBV5-4 with TRBJ2-1; TRBD2 matches 14 bases. Germline V CDR1 and CDR2: SGHNT, YYREEE (reference sequence). With 3 bases clipped from V and 6 bases from J, the junction kept 5 bases outside the gene matches. The CDR3 runs to 16 residues. The CDR3 loop is CASSSLTSGRANEQFF. In nucleotides, the CDR3 is TGTGCCAGCAGCTCTTTGACTAGCGGGAGGGCCAATGAGCAGTTCTTC.

V gene TRBV28 combines with J gene TRBJ1-4; a possible D gene is TRBD1 (6 bases). Looked up from germline, CDR1 is MDHEN and CDR2 is SYDVKM. V was trimmed by 6 bases and J by 5 bases, leaving 13 bases between them. This CDR3 has 14 residues. The CDR3 loop is CASRREQGNEKLFF. As DNA, the CDR3 is TGTGCCAGCAGGAGGGAACAGGGAAATGAAAAACTGTTTTTT.

The gene calls are TRBV19 and TRBJ1-5, with 8 bases matching TRBD1. Germline CDR1 reads LNHDA; CDR2 reads SQIVND (reference sequence). J lost 7 bases, V lost 5 bases, and 4 bases had no gene match. CDR3 size: 13 residues. Here the CDR3 DNA reads TGTGCCAGTAGTCAGGGGGCGGGACAGCCCCAGCATTTT. It codes for CASSQGAGQPQHF.

V and J are TRBV5-1 and TRBJ2-1; 7 bases are a match to TRBD2. CDR3 length equals 14 residues. V was clipped by 0 bases and J by 9 bases; unmatched bases: 6. CDR1 is SGHRS, CDR2 YFSETQ, per germline. The CDR3 loop is CASSLGGLYGEQFF. DNA for the CDR3: TGCGCCAGCAGCTTGGGGGGACTATATGGTGAGCAGTTCTTC.

In this sample, this clone turned up once. This sequence joins TRBV2 and TRBJ1-5; 8 positions match TRBD1. V lost 5 bases, J lost 3 bases, and 6 bases stayed unmatched. The CDR3 sequence is 15 residues long. CDR1 and CDR2 (germline): SNHLY, FYNNEI. CDR3 region: CASSPGQGTNQPQHF. The CDR3 DNA is TGTGCCAGCAGTCCCGGACAGGGTACCAATCAGCCCCAGCATTTT.

This clone was observed a handful of times. The gene calls are TRBV5-3 and TRBJ2-1; 8 bases agree with TRBD1. TRBV5-3 is flagged as an ORF with uncertain function. The CDR3 is 14 residues long. The trim removed 4 bases at V and 7 bases at J, leaving 7 bases unmatched. DNA of the CDR3: TGTGCCAGAAGCATCGGGGACAGGAAAAATGAGCAGTTCTTC. It encodes CARSIGDRKNEQFF.

The chain employs TRBV19 and TRBJ1-2; weak D call: TRBD1 (6 bases). Trimming left V 4 bases short and J 8 bases short, with 17 bases between. Germline CDR1 reads LNHDA; CDR2 reads SQIVND (reference sequence). The CDR3 sequence is 14 residues long. CDR3 sequence: CASSTVRDTRGYTF. The CDR3 nucleotides read TGTGCCAGTAGTACGGTCCGGGACACCCGCGGCTACACCTTC.

This chain links TRBV3-1 (or the pseudogene TRBV3-2) with TRBJ1-4, with TRBD1 as a possible D gene (5 bases). CDR3 size: 13 residues. Trimming cost V 4 bases and J 8 bases, with 11 bases left between them. Germline V gene sequence: CDR1 LGHDT, CDR2 YNNKEL (reference sequence). CDR3 sequence (DNA): TGTGCCAGCAGCCGTGGCAGGGTCGAAAAACTGTTTTTT. Protein sequence: CASSRGRVEKLFF.

This clone appeared once. J is TRBJ1-5 and V is TRBV5-5; D gene uncertain. The V and J ends lost 0 bases and 0 bases respectively, with 7 bases between them. Germline V CDR1 and CDR2: SGHKS, YYEKEE (reference sequence). The CDR3 loop spans 15 amino acids. CDR3 nucleotide sequence: TGTGCCAGCAGCTTGGCTCAGGATAGCAATCAGCCCCAGCATTTT. This encodes CASSLAQDSNQPQHF.

Here the CDR3 DNA reads TGCGCCAGCAGCTTGGTTGAGGGAGCGGGTGAGCAGTTCTTC. This sequence encodes CASSLVEGAGEQFF. The V and J genes are TRBV5-1 and TRBJ2-1; maybe TRBD2 (6 bases). Between the trimmed V and J ends, which lost 0 bases and 9 bases, there was a span of 13 bases. There are 14 residues in the CDR3. Germline V gene lookup returns CDR1 SGHRS and CDR2 YFSETQ.

DNA of the CDR3: TGTGCCAGCAGCTACCGAGGGACATCGGAGACCCAGTACTTC. Amino acid sequence: CASSYRGTSETQYF. The chain is built from TRBV7-9 and TRBJ2-5; a possible D gene is TRBD1 (6 bases). V shed 4 bases and J shed 5 bases, with 14 bases lying between them. Germline V lookup: CDR1 SEHNR, CDR2 FQNEAQ (reference sequence). The CDR3 has 14 amino acids.

Written as DNA, the CDR3 is TGTGCCAGCAGCGTGGGGCCTCCCGCCTACGAGCAGTACTTC. Its translation: CASSVGPPAYEQYF. V usage is TRBV9 and J usage is TRBJ2-7; a possible D gene is TRBD1 (5 bases). The CDR3 has 14 amino acids. CDR1 and CDR2 (germline): SGDLS, YYNGEE. V lost 2 bases and J 2 bases, leaving 11 bases between the germline ends. Full variable domain (remainder filled in from reference TRBV9 and TRBJ2-7): DSGVTQTPKHLITATGQRVTLRCSPRSGDLSVYWYQQSLDQGLQFLIQYYNGEERAKGNILERFSAQQFPDLHSELNLSSLELGDSALYFCASSVGPPAYEQYFGPGTRLTVT.

V is TRBV5-1 and J is TRBJ2-7, with D possibly being TRBD1 (5 bases). V lost 4 bases, J lost 6 bases, and 17 bases lay in between. There are 14 residues in the CDR3. The V gene's germline CDR1 is SGHRS and CDR2 YFSETQ. CDR3 in DNA: TGCGCCAGCAGCGCCGGAGCGACCAGGGCCGAGCAGTACTTC. Translating it yields CASSAGATRAEQYF.